This T cell receptor (beta chain) was captured by sequencing in a study of blood T cells in healthy people across ages (dated by TCRdb to 2013 to 2016). Study-wide context: Template switching captured roughly one uniquely barcoded TCR beta cDNA molecule per two T cells in model experiments. The donors were split into four age groups: young (average roughly 15 years), middle-aged (39), aged (more than 60) and long-lived (more than 80). Age-related changes in TCR beta repertoire diversity were measured in the study by deep sequencing normalized with unique cDNA molecular identifiers. Donors of different ages were randomly distributed across sequencing lanes to avoid experimental bias. Using the same blood draw, the study looked at two additional independent replicas of 1 million unique cDNA reads for two donors, one aged 18 to 29 and the other aged 80 or older.

A remark on this clonotype: Its antigen remains undetermined. No base-level quality is on record; no much larger clone is a single base apart.

The roughly 39 donors, aged 6 to 90 years, were systemically healthy Caucasian individuals from Russia. About 9.1 milliliters of peripheral blood were collected from each donor into EDTA-treated Vacutainer tubes. Ficoll-Paque density-gradient centrifugation was used to isolate PBMCs, with at least 6.5 million per sample. Total RNA, at least 5.5 micrograms per sample, was extracted from PBMCs with Trizol reagent. Naive CD45RAhigh/CD27high T cell percentages were measured by flow cytometry on a PBMC aliquot from every donor. Library construction relied on 5' RACE. The listed sequencing device is Illumina HiSeq 2500. The second PCR ran for about 7 to 11 cycles and used a J-beta primer mix along with a sample-barcoded 5' primer. Each TCR beta cDNA molecule received a unique molecular identifier from a template-switch 5' adaptor carrying 12 random nucleotides. At least 2.5 million CDR3-containing paired-end reads were obtained from each sample. All of the RNA was converted into first-strand cDNA using the Mint cDNA synthesis kit, with a TRBC-specific oligonucleotide serving as the primer. After uracil-DNA glycosylase treatment, a first 18-cycle PCR used universal primers M1SS and BC2_uni_R on all cDNA. On the authors' methods: For normalization, 1 million high-quality reads, each with a distinct molecular identifier, were randomly selected from each sample. Instead of being binned into consensus sequences, reads that shared molecular identifiers were thrown out. CDR3 identification, clonotype clustering and error correction used MiTCR with a Q25 quality threshold and the strictest error-elimination algorithm. A nonparametric unseen species model with Euler transformation was used to estimate a lower bound on total TCR beta diversity. TCRdb applied fastp at Q25 and MiXCR to the public reads, then kept only in-frame beta chains. Rows are unified per CDR3 protein, each entry keeping the most common DNA and genes. TCRdb, rather than the study authors, made the V and J calls. For this sample there are approximately 790,000 distinct CDR3 sequences; roughly 60% appear just once. Roughly 25% of the sample is taken by the ten largest.

General study outcomes and caveats: Compared with the aged group, the long-lived group had more naive CD4+ T cells, fewer expanded clones and increased TCR diversity, suggesting age selection. Since profiling was done on bulk unsorted PBMCs, naive and antigen-experienced compartments could not be conclusively compared. Observed TCR beta diversity per million T cells fell roughly linearly with age, and a significant reduction was already apparent by age around 40. Total diversity estimates from one million sequenced T cells were considered lower bounds and underestimates. Because the CMV infection status of the donors was unknown, age-related changes in expanded clonotypes may potentially have been confounded. Observed TCR beta diversity correlated strongly with the percentage of naive T cells measured by flow cytometry.

Relative to germline, V is missing 5 bases and J is missing 5 bases, with 7 bases of the junction outside any gene match. CDR1 and CDR2 were assigned from the germline V gene as MDHEN and SYDVKM. The CDR3 sequence holds 15 residues, the cysteine and phenylalanine included. Only CDR3 DNA remains: 45 bases, in frame from the first base. The sequenced sample was blood. The chain couples TRBV28 to TRBJ1-2; 11 central nucleotides agree with TRBD1. The sequence was collected from a man aged 30 to 39 in good health. The nucleotide sequence is given as TGTGCCAGCAGTCGGACAGGGGGCGGTTATTATGGCTACACCTTC. Its amino acids are CASSRTGGGYYGYTF.